These 24 T cell receptor beta chains originate from one sample sequenced in a study of CD8+CD57+ T cells in acquired aplastic anemia. By flow cytometry, patients selected for sequencing had shown an expansion of CD8+CD57+ cells. Genomic DNA was employed as the template in profiling TCR beta VDJ and CDR3. One entry per CDR3 protein, called by TCRdb with MiXCR from the reads. The table lists some 170,000 distinct CDR3 sequences, around half of them singletons. The sample consisted of sorted CD4+, CD8+, or CD8+CD57+ T cells (not recorded which) from PBMCs. Every receptor here comes from a human donor with aplastic anemia.

The sample holds a few counts of this clonotype. This chain joins TRBV6-5 and TRBJ1-2; unclear D gene. With 2 bases removed from V and 4 bases from J, the gap between germline ends came to 8 bases. CDR1 is MNHEY and CDR2 is SVGAGI in the germline V gene. This CDR3 comprises 13 residues. The CDR3 DNA sequence: TGTGCCAGCAGTTACGATGGCCCCTATGGCTACACCTTC. Its translation: CASSYDGPYGYTF.

The chain combines TRBV5-1 with TRBJ1-4; 7 positions agree with TRBD1. Germline trimming cut 3 bases from V and 8 bases from J; bases unmatched to any gene: 4. CDR1 SGHRS and CDR2 YFSETQ come from the germline V gene. The CDR3 covers 13 residues. CDR3 amino acids: CASSSSTGEKLFF. CDR3 nucleotide sequence: TGCGCCAGCAGCTCCTCGACAGGGGAAAAACTGTTTTTT.

This clonotype was counted ten times or more. This sequence joins TRBV20-1 and TRBJ2-3; a possible D gene is TRBD2 (6 bases). The CDR3 sequence is 16 residues long. Trimming cost V 8 bases and J 2 bases, with 23 bases left between them. The germline V gene encodes CDR1 DFQATT and CDR2 SNEGSKA (reference sequence). The CDR3 loop reads CSPLVAGWPSTDTQYF. The CDR3 DNA reads as TGCAGTCCCCTCGTTGCGGGGTGGCCCTCCACAGATACGCAGTATTTT.

This clonotype was seen repeatedly, ten times or more. This chain links TRBV25-1 with TRBJ1-4, with a possible D match to TRBD1 (6 bases). The ends were cut back, 1 base at V and 4 bases at J, with 10 bases in the middle. The germline V gene has CDR1 MGHDK and CDR2 SYGVNS. This CDR3 spans 15 amino acids. CDR3 DNA sequence: TGTGCCAGCAGTGAATCACAGGGTTTTAATGAAAAACTGTTTTTT. As protein: CASSESQGFNEKLFF.

This rearrangement joins TRBV14 to TRBJ2-2; D uncertain. From germline, CDR1 is SGHDN and CDR2 FVKESK. Trimming removed 0 bases at V and 6 bases at J, with 11 bases between. This CDR3 region has 15 residues. The CDR3 DNA follows: TGTGCCAGCAGCCAAGACGGCAGGCGGTCCGGGGAGCTGTTTTTT. Its translation: CASSQDGRRSGELFF.

This clonotype has at least ten counts. The rearrangement joins TRBV3-1 to TRBJ1-5, with D hard to call. This CDR3 has 13 residues. Germline V gives CDR1 LGHDT, CDR2 YNNKEL (reference sequence). V was shortened by 3 bases and J by 5 bases, with 8 bases between the two germline ends. CDR3 DNA: TGTGCCAGCAGCCATGGCACCGATCAGCCCCAGCATTTT. Translation gives CASSHGTDQPQHF.

The chain combines TRBV15 with TRBJ2-1; D unclear. The CDR3 has 15 residues. In germline, CDR1 is LNHNV, CDR2 YYDKDF (reference sequence). V was pared by 3 bases and J by 2 bases, with 11 bases between. CDR3 loop: CATSRTEEAYNEQFF. The CDR3, as DNA: TGTGCCACCAGCAGGACGGAAGAGGCCTACAATGAGCAGTTCTTC.

Worth noting for this clonotype: The final CDR3 position lacks the conserved phenylalanine or tryptophan, pointing to a likely read error. The chain combines TRBV7-2 with TRBJ2-2, with 7 bases lining up with TRBD1. CDR1 and CDR2 from the germline V gene are SGHTA and FQGNSA. After removal of 2 bases from V and 7 bases from J, the junction contained 7 bases not matched to a gene. This CDR3 region has 15 residues. CDR3 protein: CASSLRDRRNGELFS. CDR3 nucleotides: TGTGCCAGCAGCTTAAGGGACAGACGGAACGGGGAGCTGTTTTCT.

The J gene is TRBJ1-1, the V gene TRBV20-1; tentative D call: TRBD1 (6 bases). CDR1 and CDR2 from the germline V gene are DFQATT and SNEGSKA (reference sequence). The V end lost 0 bases, the J end lost 11 bases, and 16 bases lay between the germline ends. This CDR3 contains 13 residues. The CDR3 is CSAREHLRDTAFF. In DNA, the CDR3 is TGCAGTGCTAGAGAACACCTCCGGGACACTGCTTTCTTT.

The chain combines TRBV19 with TRBJ2-6; D is uncertain. CDR1 is LNHDA, CDR2 SQIVND, per germline (reference sequence). The length of the CDR3 is 15 residues. Between the trimmed V and J ends, which lost 2 bases and 0 bases, there was a span of 5 bases. The CDR3, as DNA: TGTGCCAGTAGTATATATACCTCTGGGGCCAACGTCCTGACTTTC. Residues: CASSIYTSGANVLTF.

This clonotype was seen only a few times. This sequence joins TRBV7-2 and TRBJ2-5, with 8 positions matching TRBD2. The CDR3 is 12 residues long. Germline values: CDR1 SGHTA, CDR2 FQGNSA. V trimming: 8 bases; J trimming: 5 bases; junction bases outside the gene matches: 4. The CDR3 DNA is TGTGCCAGCTCCGGGGGGGCTGAGACCCAGTACTTC. Translating gives CASSGGAETQYF.

The chain is built from TRBV6-1 and TRBJ2-5; D unclear. Germline CDR1 reads MNHNS; CDR2 reads SASEGT. V shed 2 bases and J shed 3 bases, with 10 bases lying between them. The CDR3 has 14 amino acids. The CDR3 sequence is CASSERRTKETQYF. CDR3 nucleotide sequence: TGTGCCAGCAGTGAAAGACGAACAAAAGAGACCCAGTACTTC.

This chain uses TRBV18 with TRBJ2-5, with D hard to call. The CDR3 length is 17 residues. CDR1 and CDR2 (germline): KGHSH, LQKENI. The germline V and J ends were trimmed by 3 bases and 1 base, with 18 bases remaining between them. The CDR3 DNA follows: TGTGCCAGCTCACCGAATCCGCCTACACACTTCCAAGAGACCCAGTACTTC. Translating it yields CASSPNPPTHFQETQYF.

This clonotype was picked up many times. The gene calls are TRBV6-2 or TRBV6-3 and TRBJ2-7, with D possibly being TRBD1 (6 bases). The CDR3 runs to 13 residues. V lost 5 bases and J lost 0, with 8 bases in between. CDR1 MNHEY and CDR2 SVGEGT come from the germline V gene. DNA for the CDR3: TGTGCCAGCAGTCGGACAGACTCCTACGAGCAGTACTTC. Amino acids: CASSRTDSYEQYF.

This sequence joins TRBV5-4 and TRBJ2-3; D unclear. The CDR3 covers 13 residues. The germline V gene has CDR1 SGHNT and CDR2 YYREEE (reference sequence). The ends were cut back, 2 bases at V and 4 bases at J, with 8 bases in the middle. The DNA for the CDR3 is TGTGCCAGCAGCTTTGGCGGACCAGATACGCAGTATTTT. Translated, it gives CASSFGGPDTQYF.

As to this clonotype: Just one base apart from a much larger clone, this may be a read error. The chain carries TRBV19 and TRBJ2-1; possibly TRBD2 for D (7 bases). This CDR3 has 15 amino acids. Germline assignment: CDR1 LNHDA and CDR2 SQIVND (reference sequence). As DNA, the CDR3 is TGTGCCAGTAGCGGGGGGCCGAGCTCCTACAATGAGCAGTCCTTC. Translation: CASSGGPSSYNEQSF. The variable domain in full, with the rest retrieved from reference TRBV19 and TRBJ2-1, is DGGITQSPKYLFRKEGQNVTLSCEQNLNHDAMYWYRQDPGQGLRLIYYSQIVNDFQKGDIAEGYSVSREKKESFPLTVTSAQKNPTAFYLCASSGGPSSYNEQSFGPGTRLTVL.

This clonotype occurred once. A much larger clone lies a single base off, so this may be a read error. The chain links TRBV6-1 to TRBJ1-2, with 7 bases matching TRBD1. Germline V lookup: CDR1 MNHNS, CDR2 SASEGT. This CDR3 has 15 residues. CDR3 in amino acids: CASRLLGQFNYSYTF. The CDR3 region has the DNA TGTGCCAGCAGGTTGCTGGGACAGTTTAACTATAGCTACACCTTC.

The genes are TRBV2 and TRBJ1-1, with 7 positions matching TRBD1. The V gene end was trimmed by 10 bases and the J gene end by 2 bases; junction bases not matched to a gene: 10. CDR3 length equals 14 residues. CDR1 and CDR2 from the germline V gene are SNHLY and FYNNEI. CDR3 sequence reads: CATNPRTGNTEAFF. The DNA of the CDR3 is TGTGCCACGAATCCGCGGACAGGCAACACTGAAGCTTTCTTT.

The chain is built from TRBV7-9 and TRBJ2-5; 7 bases agree with TRBD1. Trimming removed 0 bases from V and 5 bases from J; junction bases left unmatched: 3. Germline V gene lookup returns CDR1 SEHNR and CDR2 FQNEAQ (reference sequence). The CDR3 is 14 residues long. Here the CDR3 DNA reads TGTGCCAGCAGCTTAGCGACAGGGATCGAGACCCAGTACTTC. It codes for CASSLATGIETQYF.

This clonotype appeared many times. This chain uses TRBV9 with TRBJ1-4; D unclear. The germline gives CDR1 SGDLS, CDR2 YYNGEE. This CDR3 has 15 amino acids. The V end was cut by 0 bases, the J end by 4 bases, with 10 bases between. CDR3 sequence reads: CASSVEAAFNEKLFF. The CDR3 coding sequence is TGTGCCAGCAGCGTAGAGGCGGCCTTTAATGAAAAACTGTTTTTT.

There are many counts of this clonotype. V and J are TRBV5-8 and TRBJ1-1; D might be TRBD1 (5 bases). Trimming left V 0 bases short and J 11 bases short, with 20 bases between. The CDR3 sequence is 15 residues long. In germline, CDR1 is SGHTS, CDR2 YDEGEE. The CDR3 DNA reads TGTGCCAGCAGCTTGGCGTCAGGGAATAACCAAGTGGCTTTCTTT. Its translation is CASSLASGNNQVAFF. The entire variable domain, with the rest obtained from reference TRBV5-8 and TRBJ1-1, is as follows: EAGVTQSPTHLIKTRGQQATLRCSPISGHTSVYWYQQALGLGLQFLLWYDEGEERNRGNFPPRFSGRQFPNYSSELNVNALELEDSALYLCASSLASGNNQVAFFGQGTRLTVV.

The chain has TRBV6-4 and TRBJ1-4, with D unclear. Deletions cut 2 bases from V and 11 bases from J, with 12 bases between. The CDR3 covers 13 residues. Germline V gives CDR1 MRHNA, CDR2 SNTAGT. The CDR3 region has the DNA TGTGCCAGCAGTGACAAATCCTCTGGGAAACTGTTTTTT. Translating gives CASSDKSSGKLFF.

The chain has TRBV27 and TRBJ2-3; D remains ambiguous. Per germline, CDR1 MNHEY and CDR2 SMNVEV (reference sequence). The CDR3 length is 15 residues. V lost 5 bases to trimming and J lost 2 bases, with 14 bases between them. The CDR3: CASSRAGPATDTQYF. CDR3 coding DNA: TGTGCCAGCAGTCGTGCCGGTCCCGCCACAGATACGCAGTATTTT.

This clonotype occurred many times. The chain couples TRBV2 to TRBJ2-3, with TRBD2 identical over 8 bases. V was pared by 6 bases and J by 5 bases, with 7 bases of the junction left unmatched. The germline CDR1 and CDR2 sequences are SNHLY and FYNNEI. This CDR3 has 14 amino acids. In nucleotides, the CDR3 is TGTGCCAGCAGCTATCTAGCGGGTGTAGATACGCAGTATTTT. As protein: CASSYLAGVDTQYF.